This T cell receptor (beta chain) comes out of a study of blood T cell repertoires in COVID-19. The wider study: Samples of COVID-19 (acute and convalescent) were obtained from the United States, Italy and Spain. Sample material is recorded as cDNA or gDNA derived from T cells, B-cell-depleted T cells, or PBMCs.

Original processing methods: Using reference gene primer amplification, nucleated cell counts were estimated. Sequencing was performed with immunoSEQ multiplex PCR; in TCRdb, only in-frame clones are kept and a portion is missing. The DNA was the basis for D and trimming; V, J and clone size are from that table. The sample gives hundreds of thousands of clones, just over 85% of which show up once; 1.4% is in the top ten. In its sample, this clone was seen a few times. The same CDR3 is also encoded by other DNA sequences in this sample. Looked up from germline, CDR1 is LGHDT and CDR2 is YNNKEL (reference sequence). CDR3 length: 13 residues. Deletions cut 6 bases from V and 8 bases from J, with 16 bases between.

This sequence joins TRBV3-1 (or the pseudogene TRBV3-2) and TRBJ1-2, with TRBD1 as a possible D gene (6 bases). Input material: peripheral blood. The TCR comes from a woman in her twenties or thirties with active or convalescent COVID-19. The CDR3 coding sequence is TGTGCCAGCAGTCAAACAGGGTCTGAGGGCTACACCTTC. It specifies CASSQTGSEGYTF.